The clone carrying this T cell receptor (beta chain) was seen many times. For sequencing, patients were chosen who had shown expansion of CD8+CD57+ cells by flow cytometry. The data are from a study of CD8+CD57+ T cells in acquired aplastic anemia. This CDR3 region has 14 residues. The germline V gene encodes CDR1 SNHLY and CDR2 FYNNEI. V was cut by 4 bases and J by 8 bases, with 14 bases left in between. Investigators profiled TCR beta VDJ and CDR3 from genomic DNA template. Each CDR3 protein gets one entry after TCRdb re-called the reads with MiXCR. The table shows roughly 500,000 distinct CDR3 sequences, with roughly a third occurring only once.

The chain employs TRBV2 and TRBJ1-4; D is perhaps TRBD1 (6 bases). The TCR was taken from a human donor with aplastic anemia. The specimen was sorted CD4+, CD8+, or CD8+CD57+ T cells (not recorded which) from PBMCs. The CDR3 region has the DNA TGTGCCAGCAGTGGGAGGGGGTGGGAGGAAAAACTGTTTTTT. Translation gives CASSGRGWEEKLFF.